This note documents a single T cell receptor (beta chain) sequence. Its antigen is undetermined. The entry originates in a study of CD8+ T cells in alopecia areata. Study details: For the treated group, dosing was oral tofacitinib at 5 to 10 mg twice daily. Broader study findings: Against the mouse data, patients shared TCRs less clearly, possibly for HLA reasons.

Sorting of PBMCs yielded the CD4+ and CD8+ T cells. RNA, once extracted, was reverse transcribed into cDNA for use as the sequencing template. Data came from immunoSEQ multiplex PCR; TCRdb stores just in-frame clones and leaves some out. The data show around 250,000 clones, 67% seen once. Trimming took 5 bases from V and 5 from J, leaving 11 bases between them. The CDR3 is 13 amino acids. Germline-derived CDR1 and CDR2 are SGHDN and FVKESK. The receptor comes from a human donor with alopecia areata. Sample: CD4+ T cells sorted from blood, taken at week 0. The chain is built from TRBV14 and TRBJ2-3; D possibly matches TRBD1 or TRBD2 (5 bases each). Here the CDR3 reads CASSGSGGDTQYF. CDR3 bases: TGTGCCAGCAGCGGAAGTGGGGGAGATACGCAGTATTTT.